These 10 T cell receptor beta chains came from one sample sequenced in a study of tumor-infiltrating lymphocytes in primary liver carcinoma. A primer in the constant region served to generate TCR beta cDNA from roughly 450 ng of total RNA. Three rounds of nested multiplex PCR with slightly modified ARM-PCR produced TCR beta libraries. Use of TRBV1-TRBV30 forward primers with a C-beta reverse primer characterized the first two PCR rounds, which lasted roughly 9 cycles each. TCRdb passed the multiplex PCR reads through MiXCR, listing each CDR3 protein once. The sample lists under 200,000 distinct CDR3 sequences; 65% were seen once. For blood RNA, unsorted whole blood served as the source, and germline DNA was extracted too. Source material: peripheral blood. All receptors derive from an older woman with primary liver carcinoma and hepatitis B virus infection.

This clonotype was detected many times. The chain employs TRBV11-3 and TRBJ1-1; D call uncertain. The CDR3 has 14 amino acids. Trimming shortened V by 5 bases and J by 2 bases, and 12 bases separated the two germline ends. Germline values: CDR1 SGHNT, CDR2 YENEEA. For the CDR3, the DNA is TGTGCCAGCAGCACGGGAACAGAAAACACTGAAGCTTTCTTT. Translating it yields CASSTGTENTEAFF.

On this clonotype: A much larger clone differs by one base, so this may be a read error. CDR3 sequence reads: CASSSTGGHQSGRLYEQYF. The CDR3 DNA reads TGTGCCAGCAGCTCTACCGGTGGGCACCAGTCTGGGCGCCTCTACGAGCAGTACTTC. The J gene is TRBJ2-7, the V gene TRBV28; D gene unclear. The CDR3 spans 19 residues. Trimming took off 6 bases at V and 3 bases at J, with 30 bases between the two ends. Germline CDR1 reads MDHEN; CDR2 reads SYDVKM.

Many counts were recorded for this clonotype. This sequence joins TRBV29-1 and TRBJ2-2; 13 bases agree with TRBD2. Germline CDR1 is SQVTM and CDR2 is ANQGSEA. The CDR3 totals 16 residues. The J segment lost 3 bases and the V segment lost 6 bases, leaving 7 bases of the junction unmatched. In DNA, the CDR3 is TGCAGCGTAAGAACTAGCGGGAGGGCGGACACCGGGGAGCTGTTTTTT. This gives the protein CSVRTSGRADTGELFF.

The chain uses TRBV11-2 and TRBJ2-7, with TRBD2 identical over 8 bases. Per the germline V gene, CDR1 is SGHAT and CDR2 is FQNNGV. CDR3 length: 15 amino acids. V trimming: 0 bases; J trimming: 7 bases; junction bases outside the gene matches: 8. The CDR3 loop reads CASSLEAGESCEQYF. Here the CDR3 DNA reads TGTGCCAGCAGCTTAGAAGCGGGAGAGTCGTGTGAGCAGTACTTC.

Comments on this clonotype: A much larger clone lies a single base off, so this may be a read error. The CDR3 loop is CVSSGHVDRQSGELFF. Here the CDR3 DNA reads TGCGTCAGCAGTGGCCACGTGGACCGTCAATCCGGGGAGCTGTTTTTT. V is TRBV10-1 and J is TRBJ2-2; D unresolved. Germline assignment: CDR1 WNHNN and CDR2 SYGVQD (reference sequence). The CDR3 covers 16 residues.

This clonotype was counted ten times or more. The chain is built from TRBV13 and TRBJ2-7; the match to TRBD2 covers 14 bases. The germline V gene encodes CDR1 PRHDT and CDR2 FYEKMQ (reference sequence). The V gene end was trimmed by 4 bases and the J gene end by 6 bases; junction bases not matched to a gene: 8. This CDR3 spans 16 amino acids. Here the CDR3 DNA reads TGTGCCAGCAGCTCAGACGGGACTAGCGGGAGTCCCGAGCAGTACTTC. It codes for CASSSDGTSGSPEQYF.

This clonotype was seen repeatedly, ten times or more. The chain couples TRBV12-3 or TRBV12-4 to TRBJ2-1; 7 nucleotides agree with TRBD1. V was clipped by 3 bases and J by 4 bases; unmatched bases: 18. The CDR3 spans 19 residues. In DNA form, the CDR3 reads TGTGCCAGCAGTTTGACTGCCAGGGGGAAAAATAAGCCGTACAATGAGCAGTTCTTC. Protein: CASSLTARGKNKPYNEQFF.

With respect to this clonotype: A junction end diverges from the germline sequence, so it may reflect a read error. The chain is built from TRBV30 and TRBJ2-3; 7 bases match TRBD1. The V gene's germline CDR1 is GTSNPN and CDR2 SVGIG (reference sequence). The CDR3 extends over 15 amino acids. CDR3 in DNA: TGTGCCTGGAGCATACAGGGGTCGGGCACAGATATGCAGTATTTT. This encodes CAWSIQGSGTDMQYF.

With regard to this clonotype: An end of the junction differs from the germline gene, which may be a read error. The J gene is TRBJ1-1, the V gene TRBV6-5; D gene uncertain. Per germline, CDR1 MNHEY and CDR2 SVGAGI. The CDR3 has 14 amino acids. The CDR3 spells CVSRPDGPGTEAFF. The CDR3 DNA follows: TGTGTCAGCAGACCGGACGGGCCGGGCACTGAAGCTTTCTTT.

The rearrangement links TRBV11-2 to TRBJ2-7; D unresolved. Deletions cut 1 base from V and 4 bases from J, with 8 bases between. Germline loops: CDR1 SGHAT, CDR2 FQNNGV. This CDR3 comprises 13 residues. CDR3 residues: CASSLGVLYEQYF. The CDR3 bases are TGTGCCAGCAGCTTAGGGGTCCTGTACGAGCAGTACTTC.